This T cell receptor beta chain was identified during a study of cytomegalovirus exposure and HLA in healthy donors (dated by TCRdb to 2016 to 2017). Looking at the study overall: In an earlier analysis of approximately 500 of the donors, about 270 Gb of sequence data and just under 120 million unique TCR beta sequences from about 179 million T cells were reported. Roughly 290 gigabases of sequencing data and 70 million to 95 million unique TCR sequences made up an early release that covered roughly 670 HLA-typed donors. Of the roughly 400 genotyped donors, 81% were placed in the genetic ancestry cluster associated with self-reported Caucasian donors. The aim of the study was to test whether cataloging public T cell receptors could identify signatures of past pathogen exposure. The study used immunosequencing to profile the T cell repertoires of 666 subjects and linked those repertoires to cytomegalovirus serostatus. Besides the first cohort of approximately 670 subjects, a separate validation cohort made up of 90 to 150 different subjects was used. The study combined high-throughput TCR immunosequencing, statistical association of individual TCRs with disease status, and machine learning to predict cytomegalovirus infection status. A later analysis re-examined previously published TCR beta repertoires from 610 or so donors and added high-resolution HLA genotyping to investigate patterns of TCR occurrence. In the later analysis, no new phenotypic data were used to find candidate immune exposures; instead, reliance was placed on TCR beta sequences and their occurrence across donors. An earlier analysis of 450 to 750 of the donors used high-throughput TCR beta sequencing to judge whether each TCR beta V gene segment behaved as functional or pseudogenic. Alongside the repertoire data, information on donor age, sex, ethnicity and CMV serostatus was compiled. In a later genetic analysis, genome-wide SNP genotypes for about three fifths of the 666 donors were used, and that subset was treated as a discovery cohort. All discovery cohort repertoires had been generated on a single sequencing platform. HLA typing included class I and class II loci at four-digit resolution. Typing coverage differed by locus: A, B, C, DRB1 and DQB1 were typed in roughly 620-630 donors, DQA1 in 522, DPA1 in 600 to 610, and DPB1 in 472. A few DR-DQ haplotypes were treated as single units for association and clustering because of strong linkage in the cohort. Across some 400 genotyped donors of the cohort, an average of about 200,000 unique TCR beta nucleotide sequences per donor were sequenced, and roughly 20% of those sequences were non-productive. Summary of the overall study and its limitations: A later analysis associated 16,951 TCR beta sequences with specific HLA alleles at a false discovery rate of 0.05. Because HLA typing was missing for some donors at each locus, association tests included only the typed subset. When HLA alleles, especially DR and DQ, strongly co-occurred, attributing TCR associations to individual alleles was difficult. According to a later genetic analysis, donors in an Asian-associated ancestry cluster had fewer N-insertions in productive TCRs than the approximately 710-donor mean. Three of the identified cytomegalovirus-associated TCR beta chains were confirmed in vitro to be specific for cytomegalovirus antigens. Linkage disequilibrium might explain the correlated functional status among segregating V segments, but an unknown experimental factor could not be ruled out. According to a later analysis, parvovirus B19, influenza, CMV and Epstein-Barr virus appeared linked to several top co-occurrence clusters. According to the authors, the approach could potentially be generalized to other disease states and immunological phenotypes. Sequencing depth was assumed to be roughly uniform across donors in the presence/absence analyses, though that assumption may not hold. The earlier analysis of approximately 590 of the donors excluded 15 to 20 rarely observed V segments, including chromosome 9 orphons, because counts were too low. Some IMGT-functional V segments, including TRBV6-2 and TRBV6-3, could not be told apart with the 87-base-pair reads, so those segments were excluded. The only immune exposure information available for the cohort was CMV serostatus. In a later genetic analysis, a missense DCLRE1C variant was associated with V-gene and J-gene trimming of TCR beta chains, and the association was replicated in an independent cohort. A cluster of highly shared sequence variants was judged likely to represent a technical artifact of the sequencing pipeline. Most TCR sequences were observed very rarely across donors, whereas some public TCRs were present in many individuals. The classifier was reported to diagnose cytomegalovirus status with high specificity and sensitivity in both the original and validation cohorts. According to a later analysis, most CMV-associated TCR beta chains appeared to be HLA-restricted, and the HLA associations seemed to be driven largely by CMV exposure. In this cohort, only TCR beta chains were sequenced, and detectable features were limited by the absence of alpha or paired-chain data. In a later analysis, HLA-associated TCR beta chains were found to be more clonally expanded and to have lower generation probabilities than equally common non-associated chains. A further reported finding was that TCR beta sequences accurately predicted the HLA-A and HLA-B alleles for most subjects in the first cohort. In an earlier analysis of a few hundred of the donors, most TCR beta V segments were observed in productive rearrangements about 90% or about 30% of the time, broadly matching IMGT annotations. According to a later analysis, TCR association rates differed among HLA loci, with DRB1 alleles showing the most associated TCRs and HLA-C alleles showing the fewest. In the study, approximately 150 TCR beta chains were listed as associated with cytomegalovirus.

Its CDR3 holds 15 amino acids, cysteine through phenylalanine. Only the CDR3 part of the read is kept: 45 bases, read in frame from the first base. The junction shows trimming of 5 bases on V and 6 bases on J, plus 20 bases between the germline ends. Based on the germline V gene, the CDR1 and CDR2 sequences are SQVTM and ANQGSEA. Libraries were prepared through the immunoSEQ multiplex PCR assay. For the multiplex PCR, a mixture combining 60 forward primers for TCR Vbeta segments and 13 reverse primers for TCR Jbeta segments was used. The CDR3 region of rearranged TCR beta genes was amplified from genomic DNA with a multiplex PCR assay. The amplified TCR beta libraries were sequenced on the Illumina HiSeq System as 87-base-pair reads. Per the authors' processing: A later analysis counted approximately 74 million unique TCR beta chains across the 700 or so repertoires, and 10 million to 12 million of these chains were shared by at least two donors. Raw reads were error-corrected and collapsed into unique sequences by a nearest-neighbor algorithm in which closely related sequences were merged to remove PCR and sequencing errors. CDR3 sequences were aligned to IMGT reference sequences to assign V, D and J gene segments. For a sequence to be retained, at least a six-nucleotide match to both a V gene segment and a J gene segment was required. A rearrangement counted as productive if the CDR3 had no stop codons and remained in frame with V and J, and every other rearrangement counted as non-productive. Following IMGT convention, CDR3 was defined as the stretch from the second conserved V-encoded cysteine up to the conserved J-encoded phenylalanine. The earlier analysis of about 590 of the donors excluded sequences that lacked an unambiguous match to a single V gene segment. An earlier analysis of approximately 590 of the donors called V segments functional above 56.7% productive rearrangements and segregating when the between-donor standard deviation exceeded 5%. A statistical classification framework was built to diagnose cytomegalovirus status from the catalog of TCR beta chain sequences. V and J gene assignment, in a later analysis, came from comparing TCR nucleotide sequences with IMGT/GENE-DB human TR gene sequences. A later analysis assigned CDR3 sequences and most-parsimonious VDJ recombination scenarios with the TCRdist pipeline. In a later analysis, each TCR beta chain was defined by its CDR3 amino acid sequence together with its V-gene family, and reads without a unique V-gene family were excluded. A later analysis removed 500 to 650 highly shared, low-generation-probability nucleotide sequences to deal with suspected cross-contamination and a sequencing artifact. For each public chain, a later analysis derived a clonal expansion index from normalized ranks of inferred template counts within each repertoire. In a later analysis, generation probabilities were computed with a VDJ recombination model fitted to out-of-frame rearrangements, and the resulting probabilities were checked against IGoR. Hypergeometric tests were used in a later analysis to score TCR-TCR, TCR-HLA and TCR-CMV co-occurrence, with a repertoire-size bias correction applied to the TCR pairs. A later analysis estimated false discovery rates by permuting HLA or CMV assignments 20 times. In a later analysis, co-occurring TCRs were grouped with DBSCAN, and TCRdist sequence similarity was added when clustering was performed within HLA-allele-positive subsets. Repertoires with fewer than 30,000 or more than 120,000 public chains were left out of co-occurrence clustering, as were five repertoires with anomalous nucleotide sharing. TCRdb holds this immuneACCESS table with in-frame rearrangements only. Some clones are missing; in checked studies, unresolved V genes explain under half, and the rest has no known cause. The V and J calls and clone size are taken from that table; D and trimming were inferred from the DNA. The sample data list some 130,000 clones, and roughly 72% of these were observed just once. The ten largest clones take up roughly 7.5% of the sample.

Worth noting for this clone: Its antigen target is currently unknown. No base-level quality is on record; no much larger clone is a single base apart.

The cohort comprised around 700 healthy bone marrow donors. At the time of sampling, every cohort member was nominally healthy, though immune exposures that went unrecorded were likely present. The donor tested CMV seronegative and was one of the 352 seronegative cohort members. Every donor gave a peripheral blood sample, and the peripheral blood mononuclear cells from that sample were used for TCR beta sequencing. The Qiagen DNeasy Blood Extraction Kit was used to extract genomic DNA from the blood cell samples. Sequencing was carried out using PBMCs. The receptor's source is a male donor in good health and CMV-seronegative. In this chain, TRBV29-1 is recombined with TRBJ1-5; TRBD1 is perhaps the D gene, given 5 matching bases. CDR3 protein: CSVLVSPTGGQPQHF. In nucleotide form, the sequence is TGCAGCGTTTTGGTCTCTCCAACCGGGGGTCAGCCCCAGCATTTT.